This T cell receptor (beta chain) was retrieved from a study of T cell repertoires in cytomegalovirus infection. Background on the study: Public TCR beta signature analysis indicated the presence of both CMV infection and matching HLA type.

Germline assignment: CDR1 MDHEN and CDR2 SYDVKM. V lost 7 bases and J lost 0, with 7 bases in between. CDR3 size: 13 residues. TCRdb independently ran MiXCR on the reads; one entry per CDR3 protein. The repertoire holds some 350,000 distinct CDR3 sequences, about 35% seen once, with approximately 12% in the top ten. This clonotype was found a few times. Antigen specificity is unknown. Notes on the study in general: Carriage of CMV together with the relevant HLA was identifiable through cumulative public TCR beta family frequency. In two of eight donors, the top clonotype was HLA-C-restricted CMV-specific.

The V gene is TRBV28, the J gene TRBJ1-5; D is unresolved. The receptor was isolated from a human donor in good health (CMV status not recorded). Some clones in this sample may be carry-over from other donors' samples. The starting material was cultured PBMCs, obtained from culture after CMV antigen stimulation. CDR3 bases: TGTGCCAGCACCCTCTTTAGCAATCAGCCCCAGCATTTT. It codes for CASTLFSNQPQHF.